The 10 T cell receptor beta chains given below trace back to one sample, sequenced in a study of long-term antiretroviral therapy in people with HIV. At the survey level, the v3.0 immunoSEQ assay was run. Only in-frame clones appear in the TCRdb table, and some are missing; sequencing was by immunoSEQ multiplex PCR. The data contain 18,000 or so clones, roughly 73% of them singletons. The sample was unsorted PBMCs, taken at the start of antiretroviral therapy, before treatment. Receptors originate from a woman between 40 and 55 years old with HIV.

V is TRBV7-2 and J is TRBJ2-1, with D unclear. The CDR3 is made up of 18 amino acids. V was pared by 1 base and J by 0 bases, with 16 bases between. CDR1 and CDR2 (germline): SGHTA, FQGNSA. CDR3 DNA: TGTGCCAGCAGCTTAGATGTAGAGCCCGCTTTCTCCTACAATGAGCAGTTCTTC. This codes for CASSLDVEPAFSYNEQFF.

The chain couples TRBV5-6 to TRBJ1-1; D may be TRBD1 (5 bases). The germline V and J ends were trimmed by 2 bases and 0 bases, with 14 bases remaining between them. CDR1 SGHDT and CDR2 YYEEEE come from the germline V gene. The CDR3 runs 16 residues. The DNA for the CDR3 is TGTGCCAGCAGCTTCTCAGGACATATACTGAACACTGAAGCTTTCTTT. Translation: CASSFSGHILNTEAFF.

This clone showed up just a few times. The rearrangement joins TRBV19 to TRBJ1-2, with 8 bases lining up with TRBD1. V was pared by 6 bases and J by 8 bases, with 8 bases of the junction left unmatched. The CDR3 is 13 amino acids. The V gene's germline CDR1 is LNHDA and CDR2 SQIVND (reference sequence). CDR3 sequence: CASSYRDRSGYTF. In nucleotides, the CDR3 is TGTGCCAGTAGCTACAGGGACAGGTCGGGCTACACCTTC.

The chain recombines TRBV4-1 with TRBJ1-2; a possible D gene is TRBD1 (5 bases). The CDR3 runs to 17 residues. CDR1 MGHRA and CDR2 YSYEKL come from the germline V gene. Trimming took off 1 base at V and 1 base at J, with 16 bases between the two ends. CDR3 bases: TGCGCCAGCAGCCAAGTGGACTTCCTCGGGGGTAACTATGGCTACACCTTC. Its protein is CASSQVDFLGGNYGYTF.

The genes are TRBV5-5 and TRBJ2-1; 7 nucleotides agree with TRBD2. This CDR3 spans 13 amino acids. Germline CDR1 SGHKS, CDR2 YYEKEE (reference sequence). The V gene end was trimmed by 0 bases and the J gene end by 6 bases; junction bases not matched to a gene: 0. Written as DNA, the CDR3 is TGTGCCAGCAGCTTGGAGCGGGGCAATGAGCAGTTCTTC. Protein: CASSLERGNEQFF.

The gene calls are TRBV19 and TRBJ2-3; D unclear. Deletions cut 5 bases from V and 3 bases from J, with 6 bases between. Germline V gene data show CDR1 as LNHDA and CDR2 as SQIVND (reference sequence). The CDR3 consists of 12 residues. The CDR3 DNA is TGTGCCAGTAGTGTGGGGACAGATACGCAGTATTTT. It yields the protein CASSVGTDTQYF.

V gene TRBV10-3 combines with J gene TRBJ1-2, with D hard to call. V lost 2 bases, J lost 2 bases, and 12 bases lay in between. Germline CDR1 ENHRY, CDR2 SYGVKD. The CDR3 is made up of 15 amino acids. For the CDR3, the DNA is TGTGCCATCAGTGAGGTTGCCGGAAACAACTATGGCTACACCTTC. This codes for CAISEVAGNNYGYTF.

In DNA form, the CDR3 reads TGTGCCAGTTCCTTTGGGGCAAGCACAGATACGCAGTATTTT. It specifies CASSFGASTDTQYF. The chain links TRBV27 to TRBJ2-3, with D possibly matching TRBD1 (5 bases). V was cut by 9 bases and J by 0 bases, with 13 bases left in between. The CDR3 consists of 14 residues. CDR1 is MNHEY, CDR2 SMNVEV, per germline (reference sequence).

The genes are TRBV9 and TRBJ2-3; unclear D gene. Trimming cost V 4 bases and J 3 bases, with 9 bases left between them. The CDR3 totals 13 residues. From germline, CDR1 is SGDLS and CDR2 YYNGEE. CDR3 sequence (DNA): TGTGCCAGCAGCCTAGTTAGAACAGATACGCAGTATTTT. Its translation: CASSLVRTDTQYF.

The chain combines TRBV4-1 with TRBJ2-2; 11 bases are a match to TRBD1. Trimming at V came to 9 bases and at J to 5 bases, leaving 11 bases not matched to a gene. Per the germline V gene, CDR1 is MGHRA and CDR2 is YSYEKL. CDR3 length equals 16 residues. The CDR3 DNA sequence: TGCGCCAGTTTCCATGGGACAGGGGGGGGAACCGGGGAGCTGTTTTTT. Its protein product is CASFHGTGGGTGELFF.